Listed below are T cell receptor beta chains from one sample, sequenced in a study of CXCR3-negative and CXCR3-positive naive CD8 T cells. Reprocessing the 5' RACE reads, TCRdb reports a single entry for every CDR3 protein and omits DNA. The repertoire table contains just under 65,000 distinct CDR3 sequences. The sequenced sample was naive CXCR3+ CD8+ T cells from blood. The source is a human donor in good health. Some clones in this sample may be carry-over from other donors' samples. The CDR3 runs from the conserved cysteine through the conserved F or W. Size is stated for part of the rows, as once, few or many counts, or as a class when the clone is expanded.

V,size,J,CDR3
TRBV28,NA,TRBJ2-5,CASSPAAARETQYF
TRBV23-1,NA,TRBJ2-1,CASSPPGSGPHNEQFF
TRBV29-1,NA,TRBJ2-3,CSVDRGRSTDTQYF
TRBV29-1,NA,TRBJ2-3,CSVEVGGRADTQYF
TRBV6-4,NA,TRBJ2-1,CASSNLAGGPYNEQFF
TRBV20-1,NA,TRBJ2-1,CSAPTSGGSYNEQFF
TRBV10-3,NA,TRBJ2-1,CAISAESDYNEQFF
TRBV7-2,NA,TRBJ2-7,CASSPHGSSYEQYF
TRBV29-1,NA,TRBJ1-1,CSVGSTPEAFF
TRBV7-9,NA,TRBJ2-7,CASSDSSGNSYEQYF
TRBV20-1,NA,TRBJ2-7,CSARDIEVYEQYF
TRBV6-2/TRBV6-3,NA,TRBJ2-7,CASSSNPDREQYF
TRBV7-9,NA,TRBJ2-1,CASLSGRALGEQFF
TRBV20-1,NA,TRBJ2-1,CSATSGDNEQFF
TRBV6-2/TRBV6-3,NA,TRBJ2-7,CASSHGLAGVPPYEQYF
TRBV28,NA,TRBJ2-7,CASSLPRAYEQYF
TRBV28,NA,TRBJ1-5,CASREEIFNQPQHF
TRBV6-5,NA,TRBJ2-3,CASSLTAYSTDTQYF
TRBV6-2/TRBV6-3,NA,TRBJ2-1,CASSYPTDGSVLLVEQFF
TRBV25-1,NA,TRBJ1-1,CASSERGQRNTEAFF
TRBV25-1,NA,TRBJ1-5,CASSEKGNNQPQHF
TRBV12-3/TRBV12-4,NA,TRBJ2-3,CASKGEDTDTQYF
TRBV7-9,NA,TRBJ2-5,CASSFSGGAMETQYF
TRBV10-3,NA,TRBJ1-6,CAISPAANSPLHF
TRBV4-1,NA,TRBJ2-1,CASSQERYRTGGSYEQFF
TRBV29-1,NA,TRBJ2-1,CSVEGAGGEVDEQFF
TRBV27,NA,TRBJ1-1,CASSLVGPLSDTEAFF
TRBV10-3,NA,TRBJ2-7,CAISDQVTTYEQYF
TRBV11-3,NA,TRBJ2-2,CASSPRHPSGELFF
TRBV7-9,NA,TRBJ2-7,CASSLEGIHEQYF
TRBV2,NA,TRBJ2-1,CASTEQGARENEQFF
TRBV10-3,NA,TRBJ1-1,CAISTGGYTEAFF
TRBV29-1,NA,TRBJ2-7,CSVERDRDEQYF
TRBV10-3,NA,TRBJ2-1,CAISDRVSLGNEQFF
TRBV28,NA,TRBJ1-2,CASSLPGLKYGYTF
TRBV12-5,medium-sized,TRBJ2-5,CASGLVQSDSVVTETQYF
TRBV6-2/TRBV6-3,NA,TRBJ2-7,CASSYIAGENYEQYF
TRBV29-1,NA,TRBJ2-2,CSALQAATGELFF
TRBV12-3/TRBV12-4,NA,TRBJ2-1,CASSFYGSTDEQFF
TRBV4-3,NA,TRBJ2-5,CASSQGSGAETQYF
TRBV4-3,NA,TRBJ2-7,CASSPGTEGRHEQYF
TRBV12-3/TRBV12-4,NA,TRBJ1-5,CASSPQGYSNQPQHF
TRBV5-1,NA,TRBJ1-2,CASRETGSVYGYTF
TRBV4-3,NA,TRBJ2-7,CASSQDAGWAYEQYF
TRBV19,NA,TRBJ2-2,CASTPRGYNTGELFF
TRBV30,NA,TRBJ1-2,CAGTPGTVYGYTF
TRBV7-9,NA,TRBJ2-3,CASSFPLDSLGTDTQYF
TRBV28,NA,TRBJ2-7,CASSLFPYEQYF
TRBV9,NA,TRBJ2-7,CASSVAAGDEGYEQYF
TRBV5-1,NA,TRBJ2-7,CASSDDGTGPDEQYF
TRBV10-2,NA,TRBJ1-1,CATRPRGGTEAFF
TRBV29-1,NA,TRBJ2-2,CSVGLAGGLNTGELFF
TRBV28,NA,TRBJ2-3,CASSFPGQGAYSSTDTQYF
TRBV29-1,NA,TRBJ1-2,CSVPGWGDGYTF
TRBV5-1,NA,TRBJ1-5,CATIRDSNQPQHF